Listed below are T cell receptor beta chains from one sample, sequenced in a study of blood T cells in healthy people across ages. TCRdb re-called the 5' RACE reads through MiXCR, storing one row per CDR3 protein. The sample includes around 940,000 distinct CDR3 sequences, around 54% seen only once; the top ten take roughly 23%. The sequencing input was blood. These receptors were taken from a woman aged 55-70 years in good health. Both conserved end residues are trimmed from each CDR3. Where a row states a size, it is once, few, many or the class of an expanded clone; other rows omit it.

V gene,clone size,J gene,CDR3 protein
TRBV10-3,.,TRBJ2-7,VISDIAGTVVSYEQY
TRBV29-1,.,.,SVSGGQGETQY
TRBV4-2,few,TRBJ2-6,ASSQDPQHSGANVLT
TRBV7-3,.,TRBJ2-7,ASSTRASSIYEQY
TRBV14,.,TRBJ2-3,ASSQGVAGGPRGTDTQY
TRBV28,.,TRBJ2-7,ASSTICSGRDEQY
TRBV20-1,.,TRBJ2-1,SARPGLANPYNEQF
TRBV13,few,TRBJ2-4,ASSRLETGLLAY
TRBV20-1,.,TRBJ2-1,SASPTGGHEQF
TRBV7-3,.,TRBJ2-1,ASSGQGMNEQF
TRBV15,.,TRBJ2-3,ATSAPRDLPTDTQY
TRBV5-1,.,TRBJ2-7,ASSLPRGYNEQY
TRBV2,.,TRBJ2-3,ASRRSADTQY
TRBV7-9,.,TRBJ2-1,ASRVQEASYNEQF
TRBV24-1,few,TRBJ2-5,ATSDFREEQY
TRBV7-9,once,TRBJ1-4,ASSLAAGLEKLF
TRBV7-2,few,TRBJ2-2,ASRRRANTGELF
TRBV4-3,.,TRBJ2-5,ASSHQVRETQY
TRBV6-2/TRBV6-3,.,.,ASSYRTSVRRNIQY
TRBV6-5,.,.,ASSYRGQHEQY
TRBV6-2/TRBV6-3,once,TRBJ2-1,ASSYPTGVWGNEQF
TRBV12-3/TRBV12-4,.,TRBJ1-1,ASSVADVNTEAF
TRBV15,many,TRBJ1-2,ATQSGRAGGYT
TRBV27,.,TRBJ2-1,ASSLSSGGYNEQF
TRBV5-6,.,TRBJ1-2,ASSPGQWAYGYT
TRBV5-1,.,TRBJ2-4,ASSSWDGSTDIQY
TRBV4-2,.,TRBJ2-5,ASSQGVAGSTGETQY
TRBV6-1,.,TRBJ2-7,ASTRRASGRVYNEQY
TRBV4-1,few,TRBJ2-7,ASSQVGQVSYEQY
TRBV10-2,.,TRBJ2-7,ASSESPHQGFGLKSSYEQY
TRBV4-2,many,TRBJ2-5,ASSFRTSGQETQY
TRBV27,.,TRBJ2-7,ASRAIVSYEQY
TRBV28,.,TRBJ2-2,ASRGRSTGELF
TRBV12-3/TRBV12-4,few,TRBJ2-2,ASSLAASAVGGELF
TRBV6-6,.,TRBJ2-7,ASSYSGQGSYEQY
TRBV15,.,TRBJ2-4,ATSKSYQAPGIQY
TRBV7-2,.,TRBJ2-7,ASSPGAYYEQY
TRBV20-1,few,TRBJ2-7,SARWTGLGEQY
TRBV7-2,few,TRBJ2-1,ASSLDFGGGWF
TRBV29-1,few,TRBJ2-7,SVEEGMGEQY
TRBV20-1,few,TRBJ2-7,SARPGTSYEQY
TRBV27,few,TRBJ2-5,ASSSHSTPETQY
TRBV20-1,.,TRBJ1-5,SARLRTGVRSNQPQH
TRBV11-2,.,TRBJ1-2,ASSLDTGAGGYT
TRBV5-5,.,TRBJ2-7,ASSLLLAEQY
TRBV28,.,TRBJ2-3,ASSLDLPGASTDTQY
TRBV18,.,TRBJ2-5,ASSPPDGVQETQY
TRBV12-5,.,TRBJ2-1,ASGYAVGDNEQF
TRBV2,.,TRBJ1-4,ASRMGQGFEKLF
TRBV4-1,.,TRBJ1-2,ASSQGIGDLYGYT
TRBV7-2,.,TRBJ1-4,ASSFSQGGEKLF
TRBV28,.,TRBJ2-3,ASSVLGARGDTQY
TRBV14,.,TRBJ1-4,VSSQVGRGLNEKLF
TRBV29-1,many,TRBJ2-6,SVVGLTGANVLT
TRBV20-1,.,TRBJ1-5,SARTQYSNQPQH